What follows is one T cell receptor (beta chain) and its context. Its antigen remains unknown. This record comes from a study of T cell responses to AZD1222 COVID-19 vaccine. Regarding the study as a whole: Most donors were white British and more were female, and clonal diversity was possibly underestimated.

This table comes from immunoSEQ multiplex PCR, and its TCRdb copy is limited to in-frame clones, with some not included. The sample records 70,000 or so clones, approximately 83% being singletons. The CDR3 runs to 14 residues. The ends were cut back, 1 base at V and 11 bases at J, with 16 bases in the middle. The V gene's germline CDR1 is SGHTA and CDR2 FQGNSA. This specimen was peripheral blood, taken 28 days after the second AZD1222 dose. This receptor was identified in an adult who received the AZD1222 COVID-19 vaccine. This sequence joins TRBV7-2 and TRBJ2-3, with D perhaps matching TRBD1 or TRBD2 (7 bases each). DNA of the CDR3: TGTGCCAGCAGCTTAGTGGGAGGGGGCATAATGCAGTATTTT. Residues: CASSLVGGGIMQYF.